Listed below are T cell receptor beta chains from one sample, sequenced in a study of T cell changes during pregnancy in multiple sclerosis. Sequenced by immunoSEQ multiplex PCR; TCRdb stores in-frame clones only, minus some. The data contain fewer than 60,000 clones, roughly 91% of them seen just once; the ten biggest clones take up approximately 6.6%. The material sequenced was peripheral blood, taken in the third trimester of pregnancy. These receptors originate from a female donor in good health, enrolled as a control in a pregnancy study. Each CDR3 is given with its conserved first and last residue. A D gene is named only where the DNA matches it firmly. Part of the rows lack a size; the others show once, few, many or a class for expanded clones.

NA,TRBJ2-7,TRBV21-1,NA,CASSSRGQGGYEQYF,TGTGCCAGCAGCAGTAGAGGACAGGGGGGTTACGAGCAGTACTTC
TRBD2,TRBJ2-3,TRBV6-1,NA,CASSASGSKDTQYF,TGTGCCAGCAGTGCTAGCGGGAGTAAAGATACGCAGTATTTT
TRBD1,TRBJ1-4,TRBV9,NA,CASPGQVNEKLFF,TGTGCCAGCCCGGGACAGGTGAATGAAAAACTGTTTTTT
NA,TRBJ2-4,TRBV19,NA,CASSIVAKNIQYF,TGTGCCAGTAGTATCGTAGCCAAAAACATTCAGTACTTC
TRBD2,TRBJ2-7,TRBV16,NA,CASKPLAGPTQYF,TGTGCCAGCAAGCCACTAGCGGGGCCCACGCAGTACTTC
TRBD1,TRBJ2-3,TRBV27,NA,CASVETGKADTQYF,TGTGCCAGCGTCGAGACAGGGAAGGCAGATACGCAGTATTTT
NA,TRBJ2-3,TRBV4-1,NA,CASNKGGNTDTQYF,TGCGCCAGCAATAAGGGGGGGAACACAGATACGCAGTATTTT
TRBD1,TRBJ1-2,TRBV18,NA,CASSPPGQPWSGYTF,TGTGCCAGCTCACCACCGGGACAGCCTTGGAGTGGCTACACCTTC
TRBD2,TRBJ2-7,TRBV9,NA,CASSVASGGAGEQYF,TGTGCCAGCAGCGTAGCTAGCGGGGGGGCCGGCGAGCAGTACTTC
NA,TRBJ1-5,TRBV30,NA,CAWSVGGAFSNQPQHF,TGTGCCTGGAGTGTAGGGGGGGCGTTTAGCAATCAGCCCCAGCATTTT
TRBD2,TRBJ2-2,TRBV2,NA,CASSVELAGSGTGELFF,TGTGCCAGCAGTGTCGAACTAGCGGGATCGGGCACCGGGGAGCTGTTTTTT
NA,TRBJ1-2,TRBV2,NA,CASSESQTDSLWYGYTF,TGTGCCAGCAGTGAATCCCAGACAGACTCCCTTTGGTATGGCTACACCTTC
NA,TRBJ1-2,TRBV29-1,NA,CSVGGGRGNYGYTF,TGCAGCGTTGGTGGGGGGCGGGGGAACTATGGCTACACCTTC
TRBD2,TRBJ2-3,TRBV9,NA,CASSVGTSGRYGDTQYF,TGTGCCAGCAGCGTAGGGACTAGCGGGAGATACGGAGATACGCAGTATTTT
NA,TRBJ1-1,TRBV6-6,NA,CASSYSGVDGTEAFF,TGTGCCAGCAGTTACTCCGGGGTTGATGGCACTGAAGCTTTCTTT
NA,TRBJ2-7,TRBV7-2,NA,CASSPSYEQYF,TGTGCCAGCAGCCCATCCTACGAGCAGTACTTC
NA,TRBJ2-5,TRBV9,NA,CASSVEASSGEETQYF,TGTGCCAGCAGCGTAGAGGCGTCTTCGGGAGAAGAGACCCAGTACTTC
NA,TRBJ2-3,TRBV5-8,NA,CASSLTTLQGRTDTQYF,TGTGCCAGCAGCTTAACTACCTTACAGGGACGCACAGATACGCAGTATTTT
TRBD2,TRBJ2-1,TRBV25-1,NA,CASSRGREGYGEQFF,TGTGCCAGCAGTAGGGGGCGGGAGGGTTATGGTGAGCAGTTCTTC
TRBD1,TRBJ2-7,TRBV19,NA,CASGDSLSYEQYF,TGTGCCAGTGGGGACAGCCTTTCCTACGAGCAGTACTTC
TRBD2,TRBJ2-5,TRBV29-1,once,CSVGLAGGRETQYF,TGCAGCGTTGGTCTAGCGGGAGGTAGGGAGACCCAGTACTTC
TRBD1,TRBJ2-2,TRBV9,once,CASSQQGQGASGELFF,TGTGCCAGCAGCCAACAGGGACAGGGGGCTTCCGGGGAGCTGTTTTTT
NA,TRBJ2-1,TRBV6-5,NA,CATPRGGRHNEQFF,TGTGCCACCCCCCGTGGCGGGCGCCACAATGAGCAGTTCTTC
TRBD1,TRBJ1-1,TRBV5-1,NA,CASSPADREMAEAFF,TGCGCCAGCAGCCCGGCTGACAGGGAAATGGCTGAAGCTTTCTTT
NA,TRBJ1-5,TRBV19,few,CASSILQGNQPQHF,TGTGCCAGTAGTATCTTGCAGGGGAATCAGCCCCAGCATTTT
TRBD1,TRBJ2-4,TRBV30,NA,CAWSVPGQGPSGGAKNIQYF,TGTGCCTGGAGTGTACCGGGACAGGGGCCCAGCGGGGGAGCCAAAAACATTCAGTACTTC
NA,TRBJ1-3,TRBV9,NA,CASSVENRVTSGNTIYF,TGTGCCAGCAGCGTAGAAAACAGGGTAACATCTGGAAACACCATATATTTT
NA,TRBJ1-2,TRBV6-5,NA,CASSTPGGYTF,TGTGCCAGCAGTACCCCAGGTGGCTACACCTTC
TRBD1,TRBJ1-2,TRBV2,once,CASRGQSYGYTF,TGTGCCAGCAGGGGACAGTCCTATGGCTACACCTTC
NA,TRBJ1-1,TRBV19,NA,CASSTGRGNTDGAFF,TGTGCCAGTAGTACCGGACGGGGGAACACTGATGGAGCTTTCTTT
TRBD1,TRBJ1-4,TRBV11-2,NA,CASSPGQGSEKLFF,TGTGCCAGCAGCCCGGGACAGGGGAGTGAAAAACTGTTTTTT
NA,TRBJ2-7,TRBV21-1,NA,CAISTGGAYEQYF,TGTGCCATCTCAACGGGAGGCGCCTACGAGCAGTACTTC
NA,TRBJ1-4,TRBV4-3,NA,CASSPSRGSNEKLFF,TGCGCCAGCAGCCCCTCCAGGGGATCTAATGAAAAACTGTTTTTT
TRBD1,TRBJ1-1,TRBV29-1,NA,CSVRQGYTEAFF,TGCAGCGTCCGACAGGGTTACACTGAAGCTTTCTTT
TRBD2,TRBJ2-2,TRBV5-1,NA,CASSLATSGTTGELFF,TGCGCCAGCAGCTTGGCGACTAGCGGGACCACCGGGGAGCTGTTTTTT
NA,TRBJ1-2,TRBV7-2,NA,CASSLAVDIYYGYTF,TGTGCCAGCAGCTTAGCGGTAGATATATACTATGGCTACACCTTC
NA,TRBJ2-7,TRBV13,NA,CASSLGRTPEQYF,TGTGCCAGCAGCTTGGGGCGTACCCCCGAGCAGTACTTC
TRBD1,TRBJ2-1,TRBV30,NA,CAWSPTRQGTGQFF,TGTGCCTGGAGTCCTACCCGACAGGGAACGGGGCAGTTCTTC
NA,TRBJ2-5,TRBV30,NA,CAWTQYRELGTQYF,TGTGCCTGGACCCAGTACAGGGAATTAGGGACCCAGTACTTC
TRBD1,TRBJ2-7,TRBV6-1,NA,CASSSPDRGLDEQYF,TGTGCCAGCAGTTCCCCCGACAGGGGGCTAGACGAGCAGTACTTC
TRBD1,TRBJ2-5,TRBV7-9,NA,CASSTTGFRETQYF,TGTGCCAGCAGCACGACAGGGTTTCGCGAGACCCAGTACTTC
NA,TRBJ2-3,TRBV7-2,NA,CASSLDRAARDTQYF,TGTGCCAGCAGCTTAGATCGAGCGGCGCGAGATACGCAGTATTTT
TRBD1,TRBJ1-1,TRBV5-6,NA,CASSSIDREAEAFF,TGTGCCAGCAGCTCCATAGACAGGGAGGCTGAAGCTTTCTTT
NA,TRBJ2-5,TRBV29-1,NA,CSVGGSLETQYF,TGCAGCGTTGGAGGTAGTCTGGAGACCCAGTACTTC
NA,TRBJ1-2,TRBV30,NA,CAWSRAGINYGYTF,TGTGCCTGGAGTAGGGCAGGGATCAACTATGGCTACACCTTC
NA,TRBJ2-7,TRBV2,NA,CASSAGSGEQYF,TGTGCCAGCAGTGCCGGGAGCGGCGAGCAGTACTTC
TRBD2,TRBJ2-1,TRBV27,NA,CASSSAGGNEQFF,TGTGCCAGCAGTTCAGCGGGAGGCAATGAGCAGTTCTTC
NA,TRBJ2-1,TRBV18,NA,CASSPQGPSYNEQFF,TGTGCCAGCTCACCGCAGGGGCCTTCCTACAATGAGCAGTTCTTC
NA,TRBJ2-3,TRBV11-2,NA,CASSLDRVTDTQYF,TGTGCCAGCAGCTTAGATCGGGTAACAGATACGCAGTATTTT
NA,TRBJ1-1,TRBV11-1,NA,CASSPQGRGRRDTEAFF,TGTGCCAGCAGCCCGCAAGGGAGGGGGAGAAGGGACACTGAAGCTTTCTTT
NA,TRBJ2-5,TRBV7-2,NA,CASSPGQGRQETQYF,TGTGCCAGCAGCCCTGGGCAGGGGAGACAAGAGACCCAGTACTTC
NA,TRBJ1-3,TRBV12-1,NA,CASSRRFRTGVLGNTIYF,TGTGCCAGCAGCCGACGCTTCCGGACAGGGGTCCTCGGAAACACCATATATTTT